These 11 T cell receptor beta chains came from one sample sequenced in a study of T cell responses to AZD1222 COVID-19 vaccine. Clones were read by immunoSEQ multiplex PCR, and TCRdb kept only the in-frame ones, dropping some. This sample yields around 200,000 clones, of which around 94% are seen a single time; 1.6% belongs to the top ten. The sample consisted of peripheral blood, taken 28 days after the second AZD1222 dose. The source of these receptors is an adult who received the AZD1222 COVID-19 vaccine.

The genes are TRBV11-3 and TRBJ2-7; possibly TRBD1 or TRBD2 for D (5 bases each). CDR3 length equals 15 residues. The V gene's germline CDR1 is SGHNT and CDR2 YENEEA. Trimming removed 0 bases from V and 6 bases from J, with 15 bases in between. The CDR3 protein is CASSLERDPDSEQYF. The CDR3 region has the DNA TGTGCCAGCAGCTTAGAGAGGGACCCAGATTCCGAGCAGTACTTC.

The chain recombines TRBV2 with TRBJ1-1, with 10 bases lining up with TRBD1. Germline V gene sequence: CDR1 SNHLY, CDR2 FYNNEI. This CDR3 comprises 14 residues. V was clipped by 6 bases and J by 10 bases; unmatched bases: 11. The CDR3 bases are TGTGCCAGCAGCCAAACCGGGACAGGGGAAAGAGCTTTCTTT. It specifies CASSQTGTGERAFF.

This chain connects TRBV28 to TRBJ2-3; tentative D call: TRBD2 (6 bases). The CDR3 is made up of 14 amino acids. The ends were cut back, 5 bases at V and 9 bases at J, with 18 bases in the middle. In germline, CDR1 is MDHEN, CDR2 SYDVKM. The CDR3 DNA follows: TGTGCCAGCAGTCCCCCAAGACTAGACGGGACGCAGTATTTT. It yields the protein CASSPPRLDGTQYF.

The chain joins TRBV4-1 to TRBJ2-6; D perhaps matches TRBD1 (5 bases). This CDR3 comprises 16 residues. CDR1 and CDR2 from the germline V gene are MGHRA and YSYEKL. V was trimmed by 0 bases and J by 1 base, leaving 7 bases between them. As DNA, the CDR3 is TGCGCCAGCAGCCAAGAGCAGGGTTCTGGGGCCAACGTCCTGACTTTC. Translating gives CASSQEQGSGANVLTF.

V is TRBV7-2 and J is TRBJ1-3; 7 positions agree with TRBD1. The J segment lost 2 bases and the V segment lost 4 bases, leaving 5 bases of the junction unmatched. Germline V CDR1 and CDR2: SGHTA, FQGNSA. This CDR3 is built from 15 residues. The CDR3 region is CASSSNRGTGNTIYF. Here the CDR3 DNA reads TGTGCCAGCAGCTCGAACAGGGGAACTGGAAACACCATATATTTT.

The chain joins TRBV29-1 to TRBJ2-7; D may be TRBD1 (6 bases). The CDR3 length is 14 residues. The V end lost 0 bases, the J end lost 6 bases, and 15 bases lay between the germline ends. Germline V gives CDR1 SQVTM, CDR2 ANQGSEA. The CDR3 sequence: CSVEEGAGAGEQYF. The CDR3 nucleotides read TGCAGCGTTGAAGAAGGGGCAGGGGCCGGCGAGCAGTACTTC.

The V gene is TRBV3-1 (or the pseudogene TRBV3-2), the J gene TRBJ2-7; the match to TRBD1 covers 9 bases. The V gene end was trimmed by 4 bases and the J gene end by 3 bases; junction bases not matched to a gene: 7. This CDR3 has 15 amino acids. The germline V gene has CDR1 LGHDT and CDR2 YNNKEL (reference sequence). CDR3 nucleotides: TGTGCCAGCAGCCGGTTGGGACAGGGATACTACGAGCAGTACTTC. Translation gives CASSRLGQGYYEQYF.

The chain is built from TRBV15 and TRBJ1-5; D perhaps matches TRBD1 (5 bases). The CDR3 length is 14 residues. Germline values: CDR1 LNHNV, CDR2 YYDKDF (reference sequence). The ends were cut back, 8 bases at V and 2 bases at J, with 13 bases in the middle. CDR3 region: CATRDFKGNQPQHF. The CDR3 DNA reads as TGTGCCACCCGGGACTTTAAAGGCAATCAGCCCCAGCATTTT.

The chain combines TRBV28 with TRBJ1-1; 7 bases fit TRBD1. The V and J ends lost 5 bases and 2 bases, in that order; junction bases with no gene match: 2. The CDR3 has 13 residues. The V gene's germline CDR1 is MDHEN and CDR2 SYDVKM. CDR3 amino acids: CASSRQGNTEAFF. CDR3 nucleotide sequence: TGTGCCAGCAGTAGACAGGGCAACACTGAAGCTTTCTTT.

J is TRBJ1-2 and V is TRBV7-8; 11 bases fit TRBD1. The CDR3 is 15 residues long. Per germline, CDR1 SGHVS and CDR2 FQNEAQ. V lost 2 bases to trimming and J lost 4 bases; unmatched junction nucleotides: 3. CDR3 nucleotide sequence: TGTGCCAGCAGCTTACCAGGACAGGGGGCCTATGGCTACACCTTC. Amino acid sequence: CASSLPGQGAYGYTF.

The chain recombines TRBV5-8 with TRBJ2-1; 10 bases fit TRBD2. Germline V gene sequence: CDR1 SGHTS, CDR2 YDEGEE. V trimming: 1 base; J trimming: 6 bases; junction bases outside the gene matches: 4. This CDR3 has 15 residues. The CDR3 loop is CASSLLSGGANEQFF. The DNA for the CDR3 is TGTGCCAGCAGCTTGCTGAGCGGGGGGGCCAATGAGCAGTTCTTC.